This TCR beta chain was found in a study of a mutant IDH1 vaccine in newly diagnosed glioma. On the study more broadly: Commencement of vaccination occurred 4-6 weeks following radiotherapy alone, or concurrently with temozolomide cycles. Receipt of radiotherapy, temozolomide, or both preceded the study, and most received both. Sex among treated patients split about 62% male, roughly 38% female; mean age was roughly 42 years.

Regarding this clone: Its target is not known.

Libraries were prepared by immunoSEQ multiplex PCR; TCRdb keeps only in-frame clonotypes and omits some of them. The sample records 55,000 or so clones, roughly 80% being singletons. The study's findings and limits: Pseudoprogression looked unconnected to shifts in top peripheral T cell clonotypes.

Noted time point: week 23, last vaccination. Doses of 300 ug of mutant IDH1 20-mer peptide were given with topical imiquimod. The CDR3 consists of 16 residues. The germline CDR1 and CDR2 sequences are SGHTA and FQGNSA. V was cut by 2 bases and J by 3 bases, with 14 bases left in between. The J gene is TRBJ1-3, the V gene TRBV7-2, with a weak D call TRBD1 (5 bases). The sample was PBMCs, taken from a glioma patient whose treatment included an IDH1 peptide vaccine. The clonotype originates from a man aged 35 to 55 with glioma. CDR3: CASSLRAGSGGNTIYF. The CDR3 nucleotides are TGTGCCAGCAGCTTACGGGCAGGGTCGGGTGGAAACACCATATATTTT.